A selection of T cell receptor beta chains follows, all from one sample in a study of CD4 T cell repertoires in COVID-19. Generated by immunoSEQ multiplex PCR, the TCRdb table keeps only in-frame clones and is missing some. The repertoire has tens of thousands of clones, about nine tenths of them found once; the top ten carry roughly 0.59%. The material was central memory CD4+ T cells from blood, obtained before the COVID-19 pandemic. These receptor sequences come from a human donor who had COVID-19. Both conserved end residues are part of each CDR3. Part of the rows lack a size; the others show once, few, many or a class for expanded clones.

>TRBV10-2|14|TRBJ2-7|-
CASSPTSVSYEQYF
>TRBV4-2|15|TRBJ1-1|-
CASSQEAGGHTEAFF
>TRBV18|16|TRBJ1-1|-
CASSPRTGGLDTEAFF
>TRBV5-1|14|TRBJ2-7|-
CASSWIAGGDEQYF
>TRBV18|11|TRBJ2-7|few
CASSRGDYQYF
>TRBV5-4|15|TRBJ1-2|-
CASSLLGGGSYGYTF
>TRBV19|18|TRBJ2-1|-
CASSGVVGDPSSYNEQFF
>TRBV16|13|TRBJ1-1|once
CASSQQGLTEAFF
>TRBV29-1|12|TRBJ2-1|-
CSVVGAYNEQFF
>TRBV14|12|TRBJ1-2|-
CASADPSGGYTF
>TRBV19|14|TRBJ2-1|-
CASSTLAGASEQFF
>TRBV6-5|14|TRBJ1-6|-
CASTRVSYNSPLHF
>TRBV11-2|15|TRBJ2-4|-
CASSIPGVAKNIQYF
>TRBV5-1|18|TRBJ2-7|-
CASSLSGSGAQTIYEQYF
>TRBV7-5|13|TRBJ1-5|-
CARSFFGDQPQHF
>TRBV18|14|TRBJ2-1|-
CASSPSGTYNEQFF
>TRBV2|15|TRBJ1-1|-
CASKPDYDRDTEAFF
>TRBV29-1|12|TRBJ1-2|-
CSVLTGSYGYTF
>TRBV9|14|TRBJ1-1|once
CASSARQGNTEAFF
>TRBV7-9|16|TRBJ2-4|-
CASSFQDSEPKNIQYF
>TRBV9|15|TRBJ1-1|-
CASSVSGEANTEAFF
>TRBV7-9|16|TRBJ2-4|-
CASSGSGTGELNIQYF
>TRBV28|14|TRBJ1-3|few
CAMPGHYSGNTIYF
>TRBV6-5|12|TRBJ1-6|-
CASSYIGSPLHF
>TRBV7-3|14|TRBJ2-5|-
CASRKTGGEETQYF
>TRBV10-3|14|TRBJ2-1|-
CAISELAPRDEQFF
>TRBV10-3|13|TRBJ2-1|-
CAISRGLAPEQFF
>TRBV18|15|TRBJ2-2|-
CASSPRRENTGELFF
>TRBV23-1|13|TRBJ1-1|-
CASSLRRRAWAFF
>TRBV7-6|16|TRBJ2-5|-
CASSSQTSGGVETQYF
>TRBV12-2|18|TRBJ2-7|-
CATPRGTGKKAVSYEQYF
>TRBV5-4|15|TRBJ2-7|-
CASSPMTSGRDEQYF
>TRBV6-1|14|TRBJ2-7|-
CASRGLPSVGEQYF
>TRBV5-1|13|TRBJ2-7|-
CASTAGGSYEQYF
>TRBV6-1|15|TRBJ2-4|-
CASSDWDRAKNIQYF
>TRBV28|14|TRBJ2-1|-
CASSFSNGVYEQFF
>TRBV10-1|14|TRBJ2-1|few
CASSEPDRGQEQFF
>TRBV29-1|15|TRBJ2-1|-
CSAGLGPSSYNEQFF